The clone carrying this TCR beta chain was recorded once. The data derive from a study of blood T cell repertoires in COVID-19. Study as a whole: Some COVID-19 samples were acute and others convalescent; all came from the United States, Italy and Spain. T cells, B-cell-depleted T cells, or PBMCs supplied cDNA or gDNA.

Original analysis: Estimated nucleated cell counts came from reference gene primer amplification. Repertoires were generated with immunoSEQ multiplex PCR, while TCRdb's copy carries only in-frame clones and drops some. V and J calls and clone size come straight from that table; D and trimming were deduced from the DNA. The sample shows some 30,000 clones, around 84% of them seen only once. Germline V lookup: CDR1 SGHDT, CDR2 YYEEEE. CDR3 length: 15 amino acids. V lost 0 bases and J 5 bases, leaving 14 bases between the germline ends. This chain connects TRBV5-6 to TRBJ1-1; D is uncertain. The receptor was isolated from a human donor in a cohort sampled during active COVID-19. The donor label of this sample is uncertain. Sequencing used peripheral blood. CDR3 coding DNA: TGTGCCAGCAGCTTGGTCGACTCCAAGGAGACTGAAGCTTTCTTT. Translation gives CASSLVDSKETEAFF.